This T cell receptor (beta chain) came from a study of shared clonotypes between healthy human individuals. Study-wide findings and caveats: Researchers sampled only blood; tissue repertoires likely differ.

The junction had 3 bases not matched to a gene; V was cut back by 6 bases and J by 3 bases. The CDR3 spans 13 residues. Germline CDR1 is SGHNT and CDR2 is YYREEE (reference sequence). Naive CD8 isolation took CD45RO-negative cells positively selected for CCR7 and excluded terminally differentiated effector memory CD45RA+ cells. As concerns this clone: As yet, its antigen is unknown.

Clones were read by immunoSEQ multiplex PCR, and TCRdb kept only the in-frame ones, dropping some. The table shows about 2 million clones, with 85% to 95% occurring only once. This TCR came from a man between 18 and 35 years old in good health. This chain connects TRBV5-4 to TRBJ1-2; 9 nucleotides line up with TRBD1. Sequencing was performed on naive CD8+ T cells sorted from blood. CDR3 protein: CASKQGADYGYTF. The CDR3 DNA follows: TGTGCCAGCAAACAGGGGGCGGACTATGGCTACACCTTC.